The 21 T cell receptor beta chains in this list originate from one sample, sequenced in a study of CD8 T cells in Susac syndrome. Roughly 0.45 to 1 ug RNA was reverse transcribed with random hexamers. TCRdb re-called the immunoSEQ multiplex PCR reads with MiXCR, one entry per CDR3 protein. Altogether 130,000 to 150,000 distinct CDR3 sequences are present, 85% to 95% being singletons, with the ten largest covering approximately 0.25%. Sequenced material: CD8+ T cells from PBMCs. These receptors came from a human donor in good health.

V usage is TRBV12-3 or TRBV12-4 and J usage is TRBJ2-7; D is possibly TRBD1 (5 bases). V lost 2 bases to trimming and J lost 2 bases, with 10 bases between them. The CDR3 loop spans 14 amino acids. Here the CDR3 DNA reads TGTGCCAGCAGTTTAAGGGGTAGGCCCTACGAGCAGTACTTC. Translating gives CASSLRGRPYEQYF.

This chain's CDR3 is CSAKGLAYNEQFF. The DNA for the CDR3 is TGCAGTGCTAAGGGACTAGCGTATAATGAGCAGTTCTTC. V and J are TRBV20-1 and TRBJ2-1; TRBD2 matches 10 bases. The CDR3 loop spans 13 amino acids. The V segment lost 4 bases and the J segment 7 bases; nucleotides outside the gene matches: 4. Looked up from germline, CDR1 is DFQATT and CDR2 is SNEGSKA (reference sequence).

The V call is TRBV29-1, the J call TRBJ2-1, with D hard to call. The length of the CDR3 is 10 residues. From germline, CDR1 is SQVTM and CDR2 ANQGSEA. Trimming took 3 bases from V and 8 from J, leaving 5 bases between them. The CDR3 nucleotides are TGCAGCGTTGATATGTATGAGCAGTTCTTC. It codes for CSVDMYEQFF.

The V and J genes are TRBV29-1 and TRBJ1-2; D not resolved. CDR1 is SQVTM and CDR2 is ANQGSEA in the germline V gene. The V and J ends lost 3 bases and 7 bases respectively, with 15 bases between them. The CDR3 is 13 residues long. In nucleotides, the CDR3 is TGCAGCGTTGATACAGACATCTTGGGTGGCTACACCTTC. Its translation is CSVDTDILGGYTF.

The rearrangement uses TRBV20-1 and TRBJ2-1, with TRBD2 identical over 15 bases. This CDR3 comprises 18 residues. The V gene's germline CDR1 is DFQATT and CDR2 SNEGSKA (reference sequence). The V and J ends lost 5 bases and 6 bases, in that order; junction bases with no gene match: 14. For the CDR3, the DNA is TGCAGTGCTCCTGGACTAGCGGGAGGGCCAGTTTCCCTCAATGAGCAGTTCTTC. This gives the protein CSAPGLAGGPVSLNEQFF.

The genes are TRBV24-1 and TRBJ2-1; D not certain. The V gene's germline CDR1 is KGHDR and CDR2 SFDVKD. V was trimmed by 9 bases and J by 0 bases, leaving 5 bases between them. The CDR3 runs to 12 residues. DNA for the CDR3: TGTGCCACCGGTTTCTCCTACAATGAGCAGTTCTTC. Protein product: CATGFSYNEQFF.

This chain links TRBV7-9 with TRBJ2-1; 7 bases fit TRBD2. V lost 3 bases to trimming and J lost 4 bases; unmatched junction nucleotides: 3. The germline gives CDR1 SEHNR, CDR2 FQNEAQ (reference sequence). The CDR3 runs 14 residues. The DNA for the CDR3 is TGTGCCAGCAGCTTGGCGGGAGTATACAATGAGCAGTTCTTC. Translated: CASSLAGVYNEQFF.

This clonotype was counted once. The rearrangement links TRBV30 to TRBJ2-1; TRBD2 matches 8 bases. Germline V gene sequence: CDR1 GTSNPN, CDR2 SVGIG (reference sequence). With V trimmed by 3 bases and J by 0 bases, 1 base remained unmatched. CDR3 length equals 14 residues. DNA for the CDR3: TGTGCCTGGAGGGGGACTAGCTCCTACAATGAGCAGTTCTTC. Protein: CAWRGTSSYNEQFF.

The rearrangement links TRBV27 to TRBJ2-1, with D perhaps assigned TRBD1 or TRBD2 (5 bases each). The V end was cut by 5 bases, the J end by 2 bases, with 16 bases between. The CDR3 runs to 16 residues. The germline gives CDR1 MNHEY, CDR2 SMNVEV (reference sequence). The CDR3: CASSLEIGTPYNEQFF. The DNA of the CDR3 is TGTGCCAGCAGTCTTGAGATTGGGACGCCCTACAATGAGCAGTTCTTC.

This clonotype appeared once. The chain has TRBV15 and TRBJ1-1; no clear D. The CDR3 has 14 amino acids. CDR1 is LNHNV and CDR2 is YYDKDF in the germline V gene (reference sequence). Between the trimmed V and J ends, which lost 4 bases and 4 bases, there was a span of 13 bases. CDR3 coding DNA: TGTGCCACCAGCAAAGACTTTGTCTTCACTGAAGCTTTCTTT. This codes for CATSKDFVFTEAFF.

The V call is TRBV7-9, the J call TRBJ2-3, with TRBD2 matching over 8 bases. The germline gives CDR1 SEHNR, CDR2 FQNEAQ (reference sequence). The length of the CDR3 is 15 residues. V shed 5 bases, J shed 0 bases, and the junction held 4 bases outside the gene matches. CDR3 residues: CASSTVAGSTDTQYF. DNA of the CDR3: TGTGCCAGCAGCACGGTAGCGGGGAGCACAGATACGCAGTATTTT.

The chain links TRBV7-9 to TRBJ2-7, with a possible D match to TRBD2 (6 bases). This CDR3 has 15 residues. CDR1 and CDR2 from the germline V gene are SEHNR and FQNEAQ (reference sequence). V lost 5 bases and J 3 bases, leaving 17 bases between the germline ends. The CDR3 protein is CASSPDGGNFYEQYF. The CDR3 DNA follows: TGTGCCAGCAGCCCCGACGGAGGGAACTTCTACGAGCAGTACTTC.

The rearrangement links TRBV12-3 or TRBV12-4 to TRBJ1-2; no firm D call. The CDR3 has 15 residues. Trimming removed 1 base from V and 6 bases from J, with 15 bases in between. As DNA, the CDR3 is TGTGCCAGCAGTTTAGGCGTCACTACGGCTCATGGCTACACCTTC. Amino acids: CASSLGVTTAHGYTF.

V is TRBV4-1 and J is TRBJ2-7, with 12 bases matching TRBD1. The CDR3 extends over 14 amino acids. CDR1 and CDR2 from the germline V gene are MGHRA and YSYEKL. V was pared by 4 bases and J by 5 bases, with 3 bases of the junction left unmatched. The CDR3: CASSLRDRGHEQYF. CDR3 bases: TGCGCCAGCAGCCTCCGGGACAGGGGGCACGAGCAGTACTTC.

The chain joins TRBV30 to TRBJ1-2; a possible D gene is TRBD1 (5 bases). Trimming took off 4 bases at V and 2 bases at J, with 14 bases between the two ends. This CDR3 region has 14 residues. Looked up from germline, CDR1 is GTSNPN and CDR2 is SVGIG (reference sequence). CDR3 amino acids: CAWNSLSGNYGYTF. The CDR3 DNA is TGTGCCTGGAATTCCCTTTCAGGGAACTATGGCTACACCTTC.

CDR3 loop: CASSQLGAYNEQFF. The CDR3 nucleotides are TGCGCCAGCAGCCAGTTGGGGGCCTACAATGAGCAGTTCTTC. The rearrangement joins TRBV4-3 to TRBJ2-1; D could derive from TRBD1 or TRBD2 (5 bases each). Germline V lookup: CDR1 LGHNA, CDR2 YSLEER. V lost 3 bases and J 2 bases, leaving 8 bases between the germline ends. This CDR3 is built from 14 residues.

This chain joins TRBV7-8 and TRBJ2-7; 8 bases align to TRBD2. Germline CDR1 SGHVS, CDR2 FQNEAQ. The CDR3 has 16 amino acids. V was pared by 5 bases and J by 4 bases, with 13 bases of the junction left unmatched. DNA for the CDR3: TGTGCCAGCAGCGTTTGGATAGCGGGATCCAGGTACGAGCAGTACTTC. Its protein product is CASSVWIAGSRYEQYF.

J is TRBJ2-1 and V is TRBV9, with TRBD2 as a possible D gene (5 bases). Germline CDR1 and CDR2: SGDLS and YYNGEE. V lost 0 bases and J lost 1, with 11 bases in between. This CDR3 is built from 16 residues. CDR3 region: CASSVVAGLSYNEQFF. The CDR3, as DNA: TGTGCCAGCAGCGTAGTTGCGGGCCTTTCCTACAATGAGCAGTTCTTC.

J is TRBJ1-1 and V is TRBV19, with 8 bases that match TRBD1. CDR3 size: 15 residues. J was trimmed by 6 bases and V by 5 bases; bases with no gene match: 11. CDR1 and CDR2 from the germline V gene are LNHDA and SQIVND (reference sequence). The CDR3 protein is CASSAKDRVWPEAFF. In DNA form, the CDR3 reads TGTGCCAGTAGTGCCAAGGACAGGGTGTGGCCTGAAGCTTTCTTT.

V is TRBV15 and J is TRBJ2-7, with a weak D call TRBD2 (5 bases). CDR1 and CDR2 (germline): LNHNV, YYDKDF (reference sequence). Trimming removed 0 bases from V and 5 bases from J, with 11 bases in between. This CDR3 spans 14 amino acids. The CDR3 DNA reads as TGTGCCACCAGCAGAGATACGGGGTATGACGAGCAGTACTTC. It encodes CATSRDTGYDEQYF.

The chain couples TRBV4-2 to TRBJ2-5, with 8 positions matching TRBD1. This CDR3 is built from 17 residues. With V trimmed by 0 bases and J by 2 bases, 8 bases remained unmatched. Germline V gene data show CDR1 as LGHNA and CDR2 as YNFKEQ. The CDR3 is CASSQDGGRGRQETQYF. DNA of the CDR3: TGTGCCAGCAGCCAAGATGGAGGCAGGGGGCGACAAGAGACCCAGTACTTC.